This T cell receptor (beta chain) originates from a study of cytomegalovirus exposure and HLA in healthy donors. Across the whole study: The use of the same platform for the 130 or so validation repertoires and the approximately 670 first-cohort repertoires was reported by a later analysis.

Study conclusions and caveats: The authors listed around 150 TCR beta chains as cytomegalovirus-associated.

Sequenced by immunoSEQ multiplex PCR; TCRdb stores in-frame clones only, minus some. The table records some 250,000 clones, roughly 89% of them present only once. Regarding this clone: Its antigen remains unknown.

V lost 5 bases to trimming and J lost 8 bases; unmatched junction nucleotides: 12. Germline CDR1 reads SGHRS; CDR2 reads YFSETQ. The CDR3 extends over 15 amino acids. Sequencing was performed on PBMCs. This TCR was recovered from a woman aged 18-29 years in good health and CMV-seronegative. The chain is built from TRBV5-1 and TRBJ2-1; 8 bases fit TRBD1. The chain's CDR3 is CASRYEGQVLHEQFF. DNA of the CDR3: TGCGCCAGCAGGTACGAGGGACAGGTTCTTCATGAGCAGTTCTTC.